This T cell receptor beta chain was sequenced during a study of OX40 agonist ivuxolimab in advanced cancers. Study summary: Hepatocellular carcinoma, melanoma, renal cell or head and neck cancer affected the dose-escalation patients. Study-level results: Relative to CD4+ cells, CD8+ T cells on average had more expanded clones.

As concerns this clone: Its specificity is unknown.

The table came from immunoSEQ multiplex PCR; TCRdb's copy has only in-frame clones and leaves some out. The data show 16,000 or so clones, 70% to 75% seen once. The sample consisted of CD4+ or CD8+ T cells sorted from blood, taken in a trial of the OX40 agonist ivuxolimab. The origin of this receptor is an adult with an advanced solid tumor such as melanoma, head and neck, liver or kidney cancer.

CDR3: CATSKLRGGYEQYF. DNA of the CDR3: TGTGCCACCAGCAAGCTCCGAGGGGGATACGAGCAGTACTTC. The chain links TRBV15 to TRBJ2-7, with a weak D call TRBD1 (6 bases). Germline values: CDR1 LNHNV, CDR2 YYDKDF (reference sequence). The CDR3 has 14 amino acids. V was pared by 4 bases and J by 4 bases, with 14 bases between.